This entry lists 16 T cell receptor beta chains sequenced from one sample in a study of blood T cell repertoires in COVID-19. Only in-frame clones appear in the TCRdb table, and some are missing; sequencing was by immunoSEQ multiplex PCR. The data hold approximately 26,000 clones, with roughly 84% observed a single time. Source material: peripheral blood. Every receptor here comes from a human donor in a cohort sampled during active COVID-19.

The CDR3 loop reads CASSLYDRGLGYTF. The CDR3 DNA reads as TGTGCCAGCAGCCTGTATGACAGGGGGCTTGGCTACACCTTC. The chain uses TRBV11-2 and TRBJ1-2; 10 positions match TRBD1. This CDR3 contains 14 residues. Per the germline V gene, CDR1 is SGHAT and CDR2 is FQNNGV. V lost 5 bases, J lost 7 bases, and 7 bases stayed unmatched.

The chain combines TRBV13 with TRBJ2-3; D not certain. The CDR3 sequence is 14 residues long. Germline CDR1 reads PRHDT; CDR2 reads FYEKMQ (reference sequence). Trimming took 4 bases from V and 0 from J, leaving 8 bases between them. DNA of the CDR3: TGTGCCAGCAGCTCCCTCGGGAGCACAGATACGCAGTATTTT. As protein: CASSSLGSTDTQYF.

The V call is TRBV27, the J call TRBJ1-2; tentative D call: TRBD1 (6 bases). Germline values: CDR1 MNHEY, CDR2 SMNVEV (reference sequence). V was shortened by 2 bases and J by 3 bases, with 10 bases between the two germline ends. The CDR3 length is 14 residues. CDR3 protein: CASSLDRTHYGYTF. CDR3 sequence (DNA): TGTGCCAGCAGTTTAGACAGGACCCACTATGGCTACACCTTC.

The chain couples TRBV9 to TRBJ2-1, with 12 bases fitting TRBD2. The CDR3 runs 15 residues. The junction had 8 bases not matched to a gene; V was cut back by 6 bases and J by 7 bases. Germline CDR1 reads SGDLS; CDR2 reads YYNGEE. In DNA, the CDR3 is TGTGCCAGCACGACTAGCGGGAGAAGTGGAAATGAGCAGTTCTTC. As protein: CASTTSGRSGNEQFF.

V gene TRBV7-6 combines with J gene TRBJ2-1; 10 bases match TRBD2. The length of the CDR3 is 18 residues. CDR1 and CDR2 (germline): SGHVS, FNYEAQ. Trimming cost V 0 bases and J 5 bases; bases outside gene matches: 10. CDR3 amino acids: CASSLALLAGVGNNEQFF. The CDR3 nucleotides are TGTGCCAGCAGCTTAGCGCTTCTAGCGGGAGTAGGGAACAATGAGCAGTTCTTC.

This chain joins TRBV11-2 and TRBJ1-5; D is possibly TRBD1 (6 bases). The CDR3 contains 17 residues. From germline, CDR1 is SGHAT and CDR2 FQNNGV. V was cut by 1 base and J by 4 bases, with 17 bases left in between. As DNA, the CDR3 is TGTGCCAGCAGCTTAGGTAGGGGGAACAGACCTAATCAGCCCCAGCATTTT. Translated, it gives CASSLGRGNRPNQPQHF.

This clone was observed once. This chain joins TRBV9 and TRBJ2-2, with TRBD1 identical over 7 bases. The germline CDR1 and CDR2 sequences are SGDLS and YYNGEE. CDR3 length: 17 amino acids. J gave up 9 bases and V 0 bases, and 14 bases lay outside the gene matches. In DNA, the CDR3 is TGTGCCAGCAGCGTAGTGGGAACAGGGGATGTACGAAGGGAGCTGTTTTTT. It translates to CASSVVGTGDVRRELFF.

The J gene is TRBJ2-1, the V gene TRBV5-6; TRBD2 matches 9 bases. Per germline, CDR1 SGHDT and CDR2 YYEEEE. Losses at the gene ends were 0 bases for V and 7 bases for J; bases not matched to a gene: 11. This CDR3 contains 17 residues. Here the CDR3 reads CASSLVRREGLGNEQFF. In DNA, the CDR3 is TGTGCCAGCAGCTTGGTTCGGCGGGAGGGCCTAGGGAATGAGCAGTTCTTC. The variable domain in full, completed from reference TRBV5-6 and TRBJ2-1, reads DAGVTQSPTHLIKTRGQQVTLRCSPKSGHDTVSWYQQALGQGPQFIFQYYEEEERQRGNFPDRFSGHQFPNYSSELNVNALLLGDSALYLCASSLVRREGLGNEQFFGPGTRLTVL.

For the CDR3, the DNA is TGTGCCAGCAGCCCCCGGGGTGGTGGGACCCAGTACTTC. It is translated as CASSPRGGGTQYF. The chain carries TRBV3-1 (or the pseudogene TRBV3-2) and TRBJ2-5; a weak D match, TRBD2 (5 bases). CDR1 is LGHDT, CDR2 YNNKEL, per germline (reference sequence). The CDR3 consists of 13 residues. V lost 4 bases and J 7 bases, leaving 13 bases between the germline ends.

The chain uses TRBV28 and TRBJ2-7; D is possibly TRBD1 (5 bases). Deletions cut 1 base from V and 0 bases from J, with 13 bases between. The CDR3 is made up of 16 amino acids. Germline-derived CDR1 and CDR2 are MDHEN and SYDVKM. The CDR3 reads CASSLLPAGSSYEQYF. CDR3 nucleotide sequence: TGTGCCAGCAGTTTATTACCGGCAGGGTCCTCCTACGAGCAGTACTTC. Complete variable domain (other parts from reference TRBV28 and TRBJ2-7): DVKVTQSSRYLVKRTGEKVFLECVQDMDHENMFWYRQDPGLGLRLIYFSYDVKMKEKGDIPEGYSVSREKKERFSLILESASTNQTSMYLCASSLLPAGSSYEQYFGPGTRLTVT.

The CDR3 protein is CASSRGSNQPQHF. The CDR3 DNA reads TGTGCCAGCAGCCGGGGGAGCAATCAGCCCCAGCATTTT. This chain uses TRBV27 with TRBJ1-5; tentatively, D is TRBD1 (5 bases). The CDR3 extends over 13 amino acids. Trimming left V 6 bases short and J 1 base short, with 7 bases between. Germline CDR1 and CDR2: MNHEY and SMNVEV (reference sequence).

J is TRBJ1-6 and V is TRBV6-5, with 11 bases identical to TRBD1. Germline V CDR1 and CDR2: MNHEY, SVGAGI. CDR3 length: 16 amino acids. After removal of 0 bases from V and 6 bases from J, the junction contained 1 base not matched to a gene. The CDR3 DNA reads as TGTGCCAGCAGTTACTCGGACAGGGGGCCTAATTCACCCCTCCACTTT. Protein sequence: CASSYSDRGPNSPLHF.

This rearrangement joins TRBV9 to TRBJ2-2; D possibly corresponds to TRBD2 (6 bases). This CDR3 is built from 15 residues. V lost 0 bases and J lost 1, with 7 bases in between. CDR1 SGDLS and CDR2 YYNGEE come from the germline V gene. The DNA of the CDR3 is TGTGCCAGCAGCGTAGACGGGGGGAACACCGGGGAGCTGTTTTTT. Translating gives CASSVDGGNTGELFF.

V gene TRBV6-6 combines with J gene TRBJ1-4; no clear D gene. V dropped 5 bases and J dropped 8 bases, with 18 bases sitting between them. Germline V gives CDR1 MNHNY, CDR2 SVGAGI (reference sequence). There are 15 residues in the CDR3. The CDR3 loop is CASSPLPPSREKLFF. CDR3 coding DNA: TGTGCCAGCAGTCCCTTACCCCCCTCGAGGGAAAAACTGTTTTTT.

This sequence joins TRBV4-3 and TRBJ2-6; D might be TRBD1 (7 bases). Per the germline V gene, CDR1 is LGHNA and CDR2 is YSLEER. Trimming removed 0 bases at V and 0 bases at J, with 18 bases between. The CDR3 has 20 residues. CDR3 nucleotides: TGCGCCAGCAGCCAAGATCCCGGAGGGGGCCTGGGCTCTGGGGCCAACGTCCTGACTTTC. As protein: CASSQDPGGGLGSGANVLTF.

The chain uses TRBV11-2 and TRBJ2-7; 9 bases fit TRBD1. CDR3 length: 16 amino acids. Germline lookup yields CDR1 SGHAT and CDR2 FQNNGV. V was clipped by 5 bases and J by 3 bases; unmatched bases: 11. CDR3 DNA: TGTGCCAGCAGCCCCACCATGGGACAGGGAGGCTACGAGCAGTACTTC. Amino acids: CASSPTMGQGGYEQYF.